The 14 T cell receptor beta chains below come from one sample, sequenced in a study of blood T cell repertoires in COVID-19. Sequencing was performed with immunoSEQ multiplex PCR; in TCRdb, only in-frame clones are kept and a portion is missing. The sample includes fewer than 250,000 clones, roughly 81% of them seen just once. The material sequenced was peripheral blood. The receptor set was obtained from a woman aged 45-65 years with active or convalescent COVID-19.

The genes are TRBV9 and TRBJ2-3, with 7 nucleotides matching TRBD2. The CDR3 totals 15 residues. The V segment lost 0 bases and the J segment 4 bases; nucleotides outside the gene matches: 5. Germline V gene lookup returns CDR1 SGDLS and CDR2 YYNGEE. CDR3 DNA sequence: TGTGCCAGCAGCGTAGGGGTAGGGAGGGCAGATACGCAGTATTTT. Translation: CASSVGVGRADTQYF.

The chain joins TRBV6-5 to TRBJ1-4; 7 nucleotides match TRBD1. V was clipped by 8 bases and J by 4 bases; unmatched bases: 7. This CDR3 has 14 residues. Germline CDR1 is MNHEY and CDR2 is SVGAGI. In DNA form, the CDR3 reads TGTGCCAGCTACCCGGGACAGATTAATGAAAAACTGTTTTTT. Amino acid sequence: CASYPGQINEKLFF.

CDR3 amino acids: CASSTYGGRSQEKLFF. For the CDR3, the DNA is TGTGCCAGCTCCACGTACGGGGGAAGGAGTCAAGAAAAACTGTTTTTT. This chain links TRBV18 with TRBJ1-4; TRBD1 might be the D (5 bases). With 6 bases removed from V and 8 bases from J, the gap between germline ends came to 22 bases. CDR3 length: 16 residues. CDR1 is KGHSH, CDR2 LQKENI, per germline. The full variable domain, completed using reference TRBV18 and TRBJ1-4, is NAGVMQNPRHLVRRRGQEARLRCSPMKGHSHVYWYRQLPEEGLKFMVYLQKENIIDESGMPKERFSAEFPKEGPSILRIQQVVRGDSAAYFCASSTYGGRSQEKLFFGSGTQLSVL.

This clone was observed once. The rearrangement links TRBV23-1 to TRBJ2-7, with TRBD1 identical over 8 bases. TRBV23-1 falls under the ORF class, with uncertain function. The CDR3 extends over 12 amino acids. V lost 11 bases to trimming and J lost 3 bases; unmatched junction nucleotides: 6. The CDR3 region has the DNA TGCGCCCCCGACGGGACAGGCTACGAGCAGTACTTC. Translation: CAPDGTGYEQYF.

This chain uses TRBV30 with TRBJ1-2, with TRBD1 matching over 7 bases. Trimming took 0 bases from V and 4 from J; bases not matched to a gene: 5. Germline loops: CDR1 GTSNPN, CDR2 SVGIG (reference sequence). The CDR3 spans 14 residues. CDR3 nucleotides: TGTGCCTGGAGTGTACCCGGGACAGCCTATGGCTACACCTTC. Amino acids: CAWSVPGTAYGYTF.

The CDR3 spells CASSISGRRYGYTF. In DNA, the CDR3 is TGTGCCAGTAGTATCAGCGGACGTCGGTATGGCTACACCTTC. The chain links TRBV19 to TRBJ1-2, with no clear D. Per germline, CDR1 LNHDA and CDR2 SQIVND (reference sequence). CDR3 length: 14 amino acids. V was cut by 3 bases and J by 5 bases, with 13 bases left in between.

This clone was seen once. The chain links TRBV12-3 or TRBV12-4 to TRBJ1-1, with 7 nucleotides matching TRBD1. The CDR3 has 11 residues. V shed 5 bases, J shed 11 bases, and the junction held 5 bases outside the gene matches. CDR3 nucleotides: TGTGCCAGCAGTACGGGACAGAAGGCTTTCTTT. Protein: CASSTGQKAFF.

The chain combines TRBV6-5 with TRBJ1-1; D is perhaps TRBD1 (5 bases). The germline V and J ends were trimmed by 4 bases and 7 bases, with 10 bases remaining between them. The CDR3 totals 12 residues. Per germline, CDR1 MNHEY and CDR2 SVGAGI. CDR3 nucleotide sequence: TGTGCCAGCAGTTCCCCGGGACTTGAAGCTTTCTTT. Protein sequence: CASSSPGLEAFF.

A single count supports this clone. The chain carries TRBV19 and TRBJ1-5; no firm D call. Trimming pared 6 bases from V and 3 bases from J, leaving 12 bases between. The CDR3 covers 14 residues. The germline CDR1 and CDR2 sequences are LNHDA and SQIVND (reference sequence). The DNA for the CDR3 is TGTGCCAGTAGCCATAGACTTTCCAATCAGCCCCAGCATTTT. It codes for CASSHRLSNQPQHF.

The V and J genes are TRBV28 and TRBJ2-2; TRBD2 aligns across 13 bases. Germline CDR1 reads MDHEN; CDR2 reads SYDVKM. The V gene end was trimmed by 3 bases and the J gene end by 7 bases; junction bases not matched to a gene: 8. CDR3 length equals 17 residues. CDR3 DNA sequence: TGTGCCAGCAGTTTTACTAGCGGGGGGGCCTATGACGGGGAGCTGTTTTTT. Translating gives CASSFTSGGAYDGELFF.

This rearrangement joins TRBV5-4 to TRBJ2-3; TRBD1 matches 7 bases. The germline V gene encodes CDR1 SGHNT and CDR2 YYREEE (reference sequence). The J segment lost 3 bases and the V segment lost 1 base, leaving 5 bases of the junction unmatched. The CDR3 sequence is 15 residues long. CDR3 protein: CASSLRQGRTDTQYF. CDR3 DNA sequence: TGTGCCAGCAGCTTGAGACAGGGAAGAACAGATACGCAGTATTTT.

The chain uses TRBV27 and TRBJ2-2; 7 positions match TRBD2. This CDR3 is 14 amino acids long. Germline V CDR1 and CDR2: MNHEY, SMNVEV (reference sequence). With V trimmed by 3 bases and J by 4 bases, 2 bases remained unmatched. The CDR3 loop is CASSFSGATGELFF. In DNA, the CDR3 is TGTGCCAGCAGTTTCAGCGGGGCCACCGGGGAGCTGTTTTTT.

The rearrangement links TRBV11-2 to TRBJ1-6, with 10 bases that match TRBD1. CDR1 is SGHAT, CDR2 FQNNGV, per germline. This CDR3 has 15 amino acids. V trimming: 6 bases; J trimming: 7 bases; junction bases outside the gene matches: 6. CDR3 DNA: TGTGCCAGCAGGCTTCAGGGACAGGGGAATTCACCCCTCCACTTT. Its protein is CASRLQGQGNSPLHF.

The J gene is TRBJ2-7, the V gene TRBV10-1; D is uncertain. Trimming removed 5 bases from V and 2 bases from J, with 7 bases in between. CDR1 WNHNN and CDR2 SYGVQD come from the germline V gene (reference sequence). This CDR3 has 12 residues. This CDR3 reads CASSNSAYEQYF. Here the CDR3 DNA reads TGCGCCAGCAGTAACAGTGCCTACGAGCAGTACTTC.